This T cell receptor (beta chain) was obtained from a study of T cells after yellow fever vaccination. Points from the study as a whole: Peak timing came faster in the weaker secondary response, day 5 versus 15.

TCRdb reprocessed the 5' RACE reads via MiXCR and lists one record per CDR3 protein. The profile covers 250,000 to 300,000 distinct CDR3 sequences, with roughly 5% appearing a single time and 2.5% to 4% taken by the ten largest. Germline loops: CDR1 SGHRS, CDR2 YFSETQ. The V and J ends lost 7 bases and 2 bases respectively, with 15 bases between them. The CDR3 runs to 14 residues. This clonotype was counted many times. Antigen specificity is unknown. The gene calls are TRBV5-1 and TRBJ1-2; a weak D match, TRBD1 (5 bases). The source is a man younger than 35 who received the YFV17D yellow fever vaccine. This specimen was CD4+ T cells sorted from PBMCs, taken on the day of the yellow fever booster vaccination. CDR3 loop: CASGGDRTNYGYTF. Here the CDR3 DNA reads TGCGCCAGCGGGGGGGACCGAACGAACTATGGCTACACCTTC.